The 27 T cell receptor beta chains below come from one sample, sequenced in a study of human T cells and chemical hapten exposure. As to time point: patch test 3, about 24 weeks after DPC sensitization. Sample treatment: therapeutic diphenylcyclopropenone sensitization with weekly scalp DPC. Each CDR3 protein is one row after TCRdb ran MiXCR on the RACE reads. The table shows tens of thousands of distinct CDR3 sequences, with around 10% occurring only once. Sequenced here: whole blood, sampled in connection with sensitization to the hapten diphenylcyclopropenone (DPC). The receptors come from a woman aged 45-60 years with alopecia areata. Some clones in this sample may be carry-over from other donors' samples.

This chain uses TRBV11-3 with TRBJ2-1; no firm D call. The CDR3 is 14 amino acids. V was shortened by 0 bases and J by 5 bases, with 8 bases between the two germline ends. CDR1 is SGHNT, CDR2 YENEEA, per germline. The CDR3 bases are TGTGCCAGCAGCTTAGACAACTTCGACAATGAGCAGTTCTTC. This sequence encodes CASSLDNFDNEQFF.

The V gene is TRBV11-2, the J gene TRBJ2-1; D unresolved. Germline V gene data show CDR1 as SGHAT and CDR2 as FQNNGV. This CDR3 contains 16 residues. Trimming removed 6 bases from V and 3 bases from J, with 18 bases in between. This CDR3 reads CASSPVGPPSYNEQFF. The DNA for the CDR3 is TGTGCCAGCAGTCCGGTTGGGCCACCAAGCTACAATGAGCAGTTCTTC.

This clonotype occurred many times. The chain uses TRBV20-1 and TRBJ2-1; D may be TRBD1 (6 bases). Trimming stripped 5 bases from V and 0 bases from J, with 14 bases between. From germline, CDR1 is DFQATT and CDR2 SNEGSKA (reference sequence). The CDR3 is 15 residues long. CDR3 residues: CSADGQGSSYNEQFF. The DNA of the CDR3 is TGCAGTGCTGACGGTCAGGGGAGCTCCTACAATGAGCAGTTCTTC.

This clonotype was seen repeatedly, ten times or more. The V and J genes are TRBV28 and TRBJ1-1; D remains ambiguous. Looked up from germline, CDR1 is MDHEN and CDR2 is SYDVKM. Trimming stripped 3 bases from V and 10 bases from J, with 12 bases between. CDR3 size: 12 residues. This chain's CDR3 is CASSLDVLGAFF. The DNA for the CDR3 is TGTGCCAGCAGTTTGGACGTCCTAGGAGCTTTCTTT.

The chain couples TRBV5-6 to TRBJ2-3; D is undetermined. V shed 3 bases and J shed 2 bases, with 10 bases lying between them. There are 14 residues in the CDR3. The germline V gene has CDR1 SGHDT and CDR2 YYEEEE. The CDR3 coding sequence is TGTGCCAGCAGCTCCTGGACCGCCACAGATACGCAGTATTTT. Protein: CASSSWTATDTQYF.

There are many counts of this clonotype. This chain uses TRBV6-1 with TRBJ2-5, with D perhaps matching TRBD1 (6 bases). CDR1 MNHNS and CDR2 SASEGT come from the germline V gene. V was cut by 4 bases and J by 4 bases, with 16 bases left in between. This CDR3 spans 15 amino acids. The CDR3 here is CASSVMGHQGETQYF. DNA for the CDR3: TGTGCCAGCAGTGTGATGGGACATCAAGGAGAGACCCAGTACTTC.

This chain joins TRBV7-2 and TRBJ1-3; 9 bases agree with TRBD1. CDR1 and CDR2 from the germline V gene are SGHTA and FQGNSA. The V gene end was trimmed by 1 base and the J gene end by 4 bases; junction bases not matched to a gene: 2. This CDR3 region has 15 residues. CDR3 coding DNA: TGTGCCAGCAGCTTAGGCGGGACAGGGGGAAACACCATATATTTT. It is translated as CASSLGGTGGNTIYF. Full variable domain (outside the CDR3, taken from reference TRBV7-2 and TRBJ1-3): GAGVSQSPSNKVTEKGKDVELRCDPISGHTALYWYRQSLGQGLEFLIYFQGNSAPDKSGLPSDRFSAERTGGSVSTLTIQRTQQEDSAVYLCASSLGGTGGNTIYFGEGSWLTVV.

The chain links TRBV11-3 to TRBJ2-5, with 9 bases that match TRBD1. Germline CDR1 is SGHNT and CDR2 is YENEEA. This CDR3 has 14 amino acids. The trim removed 5 bases at V and 6 bases at J, leaving 7 bases unmatched. Here the CDR3 DNA reads TGTGCCAGCAGCAAAGGGGACAGGGACAAGACCCAGTACTTC. Its protein is CASSKGDRDKTQYF.

This clonotype was found a few times. V usage is TRBV6-2 or TRBV6-3 and J usage is TRBJ2-3; 10 nucleotides match TRBD2. CDR3 size: 16 residues. The V and J ends lost 2 bases and 6 bases, in that order; junction bases with no gene match: 8. Germline loops: CDR1 MNHEY, CDR2 SVGEGT. CDR3 region: CASSYPSGGQGDTQYF. DNA for the CDR3: TGTGCCAGCAGTTACCCTAGCGGGGGCCAAGGGGATACGCAGTATTTT.

This clonotype occurred many times. The chain employs TRBV11-2 and TRBJ1-4, with 8 bases aligning to TRBD1. There are 16 residues in the CDR3. Germline lookup yields CDR1 SGHAT and CDR2 FQNNGV. V trimming: 2 bases; J trimming: 7 bases; junction bases outside the gene matches: 9. CDR3 DNA sequence: TGTGCCAGCAGCTTATACTTGACAGGGGAGGGTGAAAAACTGTTTTTT. Encoded protein: CASSLYLTGEGEKLFF.

This clonotype has only a few counts. The chain couples TRBV12-3 or TRBV12-4 to TRBJ2-3; 12 bases fit TRBD2. Germline trimming cut 10 bases from V and 8 bases from J; bases unmatched to any gene: 13. The length of the CDR3 is 15 residues. The CDR3 reads CATQESSGGAGTQYF. The CDR3, as DNA: TGTGCCACGCAGGAATCTAGCGGGGGGGCTGGTACGCAGTATTTT.

The V call is TRBV29-1, the J call TRBJ1-5, with D possibly being TRBD1 (5 bases). The germline CDR1 and CDR2 sequences are SQVTM and ANQGSEA. The V end was cut by 4 bases, the J end by 4 bases, with 11 bases between. The CDR3 spans 13 residues. CDR3 region: CSVGDGFNQPQHF. The DNA for the CDR3 is TGCAGCGTTGGGGACGGATTTAATCAGCCCCAGCATTTT.

With respect to this clonotype: With a much larger clone just one base away, this may be a read error. No conserved phenylalanine or tryptophan ends this CDR3, so it is likely a read error. The chain couples TRBV7-2 to TRBJ2-3; D possibly corresponds to TRBD2 (5 bases). V lost 3 bases to trimming and J lost 6 bases, with 10 bases between them. The CDR3 consists of 13 residues. Per the germline V gene, CDR1 is SGHTA and CDR2 is FQGNSA. The CDR3 protein is CASSLTRGDTQYI. CDR3 in DNA: TGTGCCAGCAGCTTGACGCGAGGGGATACGCAGTATATT.

The chain employs TRBV29-1 and TRBJ1-2, with unresolved D. This CDR3 has 12 amino acids. V shed 5 bases and J shed 2 bases, with 9 bases lying between them. Germline V gene data show CDR1 as SQVTM and CDR2 as ANQGSEA. The CDR3 nucleotides are TGCAGCGTTAGTGGTATGAACTATGGCTACACCTTC. Its translation is CSVSGMNYGYTF.

This clonotype was found many times. The chain joins TRBV29-1 to TRBJ1-1, with D perhaps TRBD1 (5 bases). The germline V gene encodes CDR1 SQVTM and CDR2 ANQGSEA. This CDR3 region has 16 residues. The V and J ends lost 3 bases and 5 bases respectively, with 22 bases between them. CDR3 sequence (DNA): TGCAGCGTTGAGTCTGGACATCAAGGGCCAAGGACTGAAGCTTTCTTT. This gives the protein CSVESGHQGPRTEAFF.

This clonotype has at least ten counts. This chain joins TRBV10-2 and TRBJ2-1, with D possibly TRBD1 on 6 matching bases. Germline loops: CDR1 WSHSY, CDR2 SAAADI. The ends were cut back, 6 bases at V and 6 bases at J, with 18 bases in the middle. The CDR3 runs to 15 residues. The CDR3 nucleotides are TGCGCCAGCAGCGTTACAGGGTACTTCTCCAATGAGCAGTTCTTC. The encoded protein is CASSVTGYFSNEQFF.

This clonotype was counted many times. The V gene is TRBV29-1, the J gene TRBJ2-3; no clear D. In germline, CDR1 is SQVTM, CDR2 ANQGSEA. V was clipped by 3 bases and J by 2 bases, with 6 bases between them. This CDR3 has 12 amino acids. CDR3 protein: CSVDRATDTQYF. The CDR3 bases are TGCAGCGTTGATCGTGCCACAGATACGCAGTATTTT.

The chain combines TRBV14 with TRBJ2-7, with 11 nucleotides matching TRBD1. Per the germline V gene, CDR1 is SGHDN and CDR2 is FVKESK. V lost 3 bases and J lost 7; bases outside the gene matches: 11. The CDR3 has 16 residues. CDR3 sequence reads: CASSHVTGTGGREQYF. The CDR3 DNA reads TGTGCCAGCAGCCATGTCACCGGGACAGGGGGAAGGGAGCAGTACTTC.

This clonotype occurred many times. This chain connects TRBV5-1 to TRBJ1-4; D gene uncertain. V lost 3 bases and J lost 3, with 12 bases in between. Per the germline V gene, CDR1 is SGHRS and CDR2 is YFSETQ. The CDR3 has 15 amino acids. The DNA for the CDR3 is TGCGCCAGCAGCTACCAGTCGGACTCTAATGAAAAACTGTTTTTT. Protein sequence: CASSYQSDSNEKLFF.

Ten or more counts support this clonotype. The chain joins TRBV7-2 to TRBJ2-5; D is perhaps TRBD2 (5 bases). Trimming shortened V by 5 bases and J by 2 bases, and 9 bases separated the two germline ends. The germline V gene encodes CDR1 SGHTA and CDR2 FQGNSA. The length of the CDR3 is 13 residues. DNA for the CDR3: TGTGCCAGCAGCAGTAGCGCGCAAGAGACCCAGTACTTC. It translates to CASSSSAQETQYF.

This clonotype turned up a few times. The gene calls are TRBV10-3 and TRBJ2-7; no reliable D call. The CDR3 loop spans 13 amino acids. The ends were cut back, 4 bases at V and 2 bases at J, with 9 bases in the middle. The germline CDR1 and CDR2 sequences are ENHRY and SYGVKD. This CDR3 reads CAISGTTTYEQYF. Here the CDR3 DNA reads TGTGCCATCAGTGGGACCACCACCTACGAGCAGTACTTC.

This clonotype was recorded at least ten times. The chain joins TRBV7-9 to TRBJ1-5, with TRBD1 matching 9 bases. The V and J ends lost 6 bases and 0 bases, in that order; junction bases with no gene match: 6. Germline values: CDR1 SEHNR, CDR2 FQNEAQ (reference sequence). The CDR3 is 16 residues long. As DNA, the CDR3 is TGTGCCAGCAGTCGATCGACAGGGGGTAGCAATCAGCCCCAGCATTTT. Its protein is CASSRSTGGSNQPQHF.

Regarding this clonotype: Germline and junction disagree at one end, which may indicate a read error. The chain couples TRBV7-9 to TRBJ2-1; no definite D call. Looked up from germline, CDR1 is SEHNR and CDR2 is FQNEAQ (reference sequence). The CDR3 is made up of 14 amino acids. The CDR3 DNA reads as TGTGACAGCATCGGACCCCAAGGCGAGAATGAGCAGTTCTTC. Its translation is CDSIGPQGENEQFF.

V is TRBV5-6 and J is TRBJ1-1, with D unresolved. CDR3 length equals 12 residues. V was cut by 4 bases and J by 2 bases, with 6 bases left in between. CDR1 and CDR2 from the germline V gene are SGHDT and YYEEEE. For the CDR3, the DNA is TGTGCCAGCAGCGGGGAAAACACTGAAGCTTTCTTT. This encodes CASSGENTEAFF.

This clonotype was seen at least ten times. This chain connects TRBV28 to TRBJ2-7; perhaps TRBD2 as D (5 bases). The germline V gene encodes CDR1 MDHEN and CDR2 SYDVKM. CDR3 length equals 13 residues. Trimming pared 6 bases from V and 9 bases from J, leaving 18 bases between. The CDR3 spells CASRGARRSVQYF. CDR3 DNA: TGTGCCAGCAGGGGAGCTCGGCGTTCTGTGCAGTACTTC.

This clonotype was counted between two and nine times. The chain links TRBV7-2 to TRBJ1-2, with D tentatively TRBD1 (6 bases). Germline V gene lookup returns CDR1 SGHTA and CDR2 FQGNSA. This CDR3 contains 15 residues. V was clipped by 1 base and J by 2 bases, with 11 bases between them. The CDR3 DNA is TGTGCCAGCAGCTTAGGTGGAGGGACAAACTATGGCTACACCTTC. As protein: CASSLGGGTNYGYTF. Full variable domain (outside the CDR3, taken from reference TRBV7-2 and TRBJ1-2): GAGVSQSPSNKVTEKGKDVELRCDPISGHTALYWYRQSLGQGLEFLIYFQGNSAPDKSGLPSDRFSAERTGGSVSTLTIQRTQQEDSAVYLCASSLGGGTNYGYTFGSGTRLTVV.

The rearrangement links TRBV28 to TRBJ2-3; 8 positions agree with TRBD2. J was trimmed by 6 bases and V by 7 bases; bases with no gene match: 6. This CDR3 region has 13 residues. The germline V gene encodes CDR1 MDHEN and CDR2 SYDVKM. The CDR3 sequence: CASTAGGLDTQYF. In DNA form, the CDR3 reads TGTGCCAGCACGGCGGGGGGACTGGATACGCAGTATTTT.